This T cell receptor (beta chain) was sequenced during a study of post-analysis software for immune sequencing data. Study results and limitations: Multiple sclerosis was associated with a significant reduction in normalized Chao1 diversity relative to controls. Comparison of patients with controls showed five or six TRBV segments more frequent in patients, TRBV5-6, TRBV5-1 and TRBV20-1 among them.

There are 12 residues in the CDR3. Trimming cost V 3 bases and J 9 bases; bases outside gene matches: 5. Germline V gene data show CDR1 as DFQATT and CDR2 as SNEGSKA (reference sequence). To note about this clonotype: Its antigen is still unknown.

The TCR beta cDNA libraries contained unique molecular identifiers. Approximately 0.5 million cDNA molecules were recovered from an input of about 0.9 to 10 million T cells. One entry per CDR3 protein, called by TCRdb with MiXCR from the PCR reads. The sample consists of roughly 430,000 distinct CDR3 sequences, approximately 39% of them appearing once. The V gene is TRBV20-1, the J gene TRBJ2-1, with 7 bases identical to TRBD2. The TCR was taken from a girl aged 2 to 9 with multiple sclerosis. Source material: blood. The CDR3 protein is CSASTSVGEQFF. CDR3 in DNA: TGCAGTGCTAGTACTAGCGTTGGTGAGCAGTTCTTC.